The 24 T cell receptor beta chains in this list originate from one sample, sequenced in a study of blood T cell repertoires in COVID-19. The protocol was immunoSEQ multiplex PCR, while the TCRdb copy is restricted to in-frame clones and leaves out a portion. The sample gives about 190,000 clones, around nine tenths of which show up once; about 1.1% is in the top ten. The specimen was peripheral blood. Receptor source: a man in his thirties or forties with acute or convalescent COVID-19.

In DNA form, the CDR3 reads TGTGCCAGCAGCTTGGACACAGGGCTTGCTTACGAGCAGTACTTC. Protein: CASSLDTGLAYEQYF. This sequence joins TRBV5-5 and TRBJ2-7; D might be TRBD1 (6 bases). The V gene's germline CDR1 is SGHKS and CDR2 YYEKEE (reference sequence). V was trimmed by 0 bases and J by 4 bases, leaving 14 bases between them. There are 15 residues in the CDR3.

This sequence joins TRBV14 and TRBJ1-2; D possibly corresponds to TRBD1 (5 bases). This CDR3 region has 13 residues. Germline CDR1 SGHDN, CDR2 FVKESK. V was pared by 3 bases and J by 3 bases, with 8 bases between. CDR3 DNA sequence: TGTGCCAGCAGCCATCAGGGTTACTATGGCTACACCTTC. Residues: CASSHQGYYGYTF.

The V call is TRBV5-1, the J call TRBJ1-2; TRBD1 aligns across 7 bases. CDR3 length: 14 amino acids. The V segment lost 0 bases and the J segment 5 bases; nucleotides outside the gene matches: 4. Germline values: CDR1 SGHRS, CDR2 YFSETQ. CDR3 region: CASSLVAQGYGYTF. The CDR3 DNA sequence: TGCGCCAGCAGCTTGGTAGCACAGGGGTATGGCTACACCTTC.

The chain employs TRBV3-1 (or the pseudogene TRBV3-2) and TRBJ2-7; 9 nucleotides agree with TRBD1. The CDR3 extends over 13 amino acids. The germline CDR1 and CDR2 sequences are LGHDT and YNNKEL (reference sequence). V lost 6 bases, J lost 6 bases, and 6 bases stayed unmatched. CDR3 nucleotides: TGTGCCAGCAGGGGGACAGGGTTCAGCGAGCAGTACTTC. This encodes CASRGTGFSEQYF.

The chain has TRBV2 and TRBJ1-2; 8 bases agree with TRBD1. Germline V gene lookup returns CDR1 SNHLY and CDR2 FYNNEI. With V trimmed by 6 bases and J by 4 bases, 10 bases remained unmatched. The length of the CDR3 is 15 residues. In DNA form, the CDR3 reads TGTGCCAGCAGATTCAGGGGGCCCAAAACCTATGGCTACACCTTC. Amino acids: CASRFRGPKTYGYTF.

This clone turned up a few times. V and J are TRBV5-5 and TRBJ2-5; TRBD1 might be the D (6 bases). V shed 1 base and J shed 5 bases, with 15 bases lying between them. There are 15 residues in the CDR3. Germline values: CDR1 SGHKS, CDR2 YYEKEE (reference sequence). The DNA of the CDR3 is TGTGCCAGCAGCTTGAATTCGGCAGGGGCCGAGACCCAGTACTTC. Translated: CASSLNSAGAETQYF. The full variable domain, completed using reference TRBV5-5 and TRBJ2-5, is DAGVTQSPTHLIKTRGQQVTLRCSPISGHKSVSWYQQVLGQGPQFIFQYYEKEERGRGNFPDRFSARQFPNYSSELNVNALLLGDSALYLCASSLNSAGAETQYFGPGTRLLVL.

The CDR3 DNA is TGTGCCAGCAGTTACCCACGGGGGGGCCGCGGGGAGCAGTTCTTC. This translates into CASSYPRGGRGEQFF. The rearrangement links TRBV6-2 or TRBV6-3 to TRBJ2-1; 8 bases match TRBD2. Looked up from germline, CDR1 is MNHEY and CDR2 is SVGEGT. J was trimmed by 10 bases and V by 2 bases; bases with no gene match: 10. The CDR3 contains 15 residues.

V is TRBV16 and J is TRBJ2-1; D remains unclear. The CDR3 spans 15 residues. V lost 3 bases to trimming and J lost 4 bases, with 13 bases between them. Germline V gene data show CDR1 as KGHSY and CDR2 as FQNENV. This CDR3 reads CASSQGPGAYNEQFF. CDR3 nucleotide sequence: TGTGCCAGCAGCCAGGGCCCAGGCGCATACAATGAGCAGTTCTTC.

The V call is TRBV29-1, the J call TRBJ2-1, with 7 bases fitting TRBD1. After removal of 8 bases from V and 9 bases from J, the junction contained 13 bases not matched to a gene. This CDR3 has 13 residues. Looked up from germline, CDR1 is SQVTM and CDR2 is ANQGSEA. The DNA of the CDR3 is TGCAGCCACAGGGGTGATCGGTTGGGTGAGCAGTTCTTC. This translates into CSHRGDRLGEQFF.

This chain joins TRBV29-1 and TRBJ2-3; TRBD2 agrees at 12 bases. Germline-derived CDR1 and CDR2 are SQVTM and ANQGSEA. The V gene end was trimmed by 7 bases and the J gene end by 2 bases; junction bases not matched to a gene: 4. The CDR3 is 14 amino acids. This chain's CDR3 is CSGRTSGNTDTQYF. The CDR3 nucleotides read TGCAGCGGACGGACTAGCGGGAACACAGATACGCAGTATTTT.

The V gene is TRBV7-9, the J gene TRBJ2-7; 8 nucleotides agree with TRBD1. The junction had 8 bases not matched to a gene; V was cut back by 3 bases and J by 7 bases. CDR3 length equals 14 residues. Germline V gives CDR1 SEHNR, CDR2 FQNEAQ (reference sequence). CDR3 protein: CASSFGTGNEEQYF. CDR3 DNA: TGTGCCAGCAGCTTCGGGACAGGCAATGAAGAGCAGTACTTC.

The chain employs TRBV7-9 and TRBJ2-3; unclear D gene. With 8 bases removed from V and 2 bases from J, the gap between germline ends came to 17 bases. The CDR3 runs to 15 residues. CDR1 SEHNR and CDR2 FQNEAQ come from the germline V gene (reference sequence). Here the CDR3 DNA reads TGTGCCAGCTCCCAAAGCGTGATAAACACAGATACGCAGTATTTT. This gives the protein CASSQSVINTDTQYF.

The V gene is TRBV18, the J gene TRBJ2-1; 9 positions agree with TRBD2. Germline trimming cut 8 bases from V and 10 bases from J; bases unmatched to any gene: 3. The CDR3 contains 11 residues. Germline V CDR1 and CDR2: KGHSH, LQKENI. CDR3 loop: CASRLADEQFF. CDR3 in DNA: TGTGCCAGCCGACTAGCGGACGAGCAGTTCTTC.

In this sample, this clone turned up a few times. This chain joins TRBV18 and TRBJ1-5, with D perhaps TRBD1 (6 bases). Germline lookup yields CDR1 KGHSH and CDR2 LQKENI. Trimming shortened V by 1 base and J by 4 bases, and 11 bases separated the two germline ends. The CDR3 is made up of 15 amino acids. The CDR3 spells CASSPLGQGNQPQHF. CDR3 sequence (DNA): TGTGCCAGCTCACCACTTGGGCAGGGGAATCAGCCCCAGCATTTT.

As DNA, the CDR3 is TGTGCCAGCGGACAGGGGATGGGGGCCAACGTCCTGACTTTC. Amino acid sequence: CASGQGMGANVLTF. The chain employs TRBV25-1 and TRBJ2-6; 9 nucleotides align to TRBD1. Germline trimming cut 8 bases from V and 4 bases from J; bases unmatched to any gene: 3. This CDR3 is 14 amino acids long. The V gene's germline CDR1 is MGHDK and CDR2 SYGVNS.

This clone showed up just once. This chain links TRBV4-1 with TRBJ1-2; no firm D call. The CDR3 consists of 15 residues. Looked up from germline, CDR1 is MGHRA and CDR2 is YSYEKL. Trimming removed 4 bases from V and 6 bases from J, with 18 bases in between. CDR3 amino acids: CASSLSGNRGDGYTF. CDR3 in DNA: TGCGCCAGCAGCCTCTCGGGGAACCGAGGCGATGGCTACACCTTC.

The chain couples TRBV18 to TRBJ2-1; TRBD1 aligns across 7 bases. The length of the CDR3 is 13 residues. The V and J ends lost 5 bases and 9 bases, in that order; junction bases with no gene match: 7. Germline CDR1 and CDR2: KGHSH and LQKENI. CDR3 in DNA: TGTGCCAGCTCATCCGACAGGGTCGGTGAGCAGTTCTTC. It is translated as CASSSDRVGEQFF. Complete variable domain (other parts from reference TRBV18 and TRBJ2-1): NAGVMQNPRHLVRRRGQEARLRCSPMKGHSHVYWYRQLPEEGLKFMVYLQKENIIDESGMPKERFSAEFPKEGPSILRIQQVVRGDSAAYFCASSSDRVGEQFFGPGTRLTVL.

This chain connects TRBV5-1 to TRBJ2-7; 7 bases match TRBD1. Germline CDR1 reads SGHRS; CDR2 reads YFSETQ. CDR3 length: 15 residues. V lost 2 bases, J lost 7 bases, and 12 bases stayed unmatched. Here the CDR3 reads CASSLKTGIYVEQYF. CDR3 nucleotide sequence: TGCGCCAGCAGCTTAAAGACAGGGATATACGTGGAGCAGTACTTC.

This CDR3 is CATTILAPGQGGSQPQHF. The CDR3 coding sequence is TGTGCCACCACCATACTCGCCCCGGGACAGGGGGGGAGTCAGCCCCAGCATTTT. The chain combines TRBV7-3 with TRBJ1-5; TRBD1 agrees at 11 bases. The germline gives CDR1 SGHTA, CDR2 FQGTGA. The V and J ends lost 10 bases and 6 bases, in that order; junction bases with no gene match: 20. The CDR3 length is 18 residues.

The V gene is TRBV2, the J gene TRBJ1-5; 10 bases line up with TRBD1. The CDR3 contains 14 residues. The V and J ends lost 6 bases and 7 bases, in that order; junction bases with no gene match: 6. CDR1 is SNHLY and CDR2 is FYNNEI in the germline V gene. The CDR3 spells CASSPTGGGQPQHF. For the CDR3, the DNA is TGTGCCAGCAGCCCGACAGGGGGCGGCCAGCCCCAGCATTTT.

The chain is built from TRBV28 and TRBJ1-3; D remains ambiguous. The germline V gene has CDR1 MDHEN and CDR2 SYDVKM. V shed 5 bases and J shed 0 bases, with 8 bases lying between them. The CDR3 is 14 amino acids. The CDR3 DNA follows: TGTGCCAGCAGTATTTACAGCTCTGGAAACACCATATATTTT. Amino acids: CASSIYSSGNTIYF. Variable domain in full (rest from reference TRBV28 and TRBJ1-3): DVKVTQSSRYLVKRTGEKVFLECVQDMDHENMFWYRQDPGLGLRLIYFSYDVKMKEKGDIPEGYSVSREKKERFSLILESASTNQTSMYLCASSIYSSGNTIYFGEGSWLTVV.

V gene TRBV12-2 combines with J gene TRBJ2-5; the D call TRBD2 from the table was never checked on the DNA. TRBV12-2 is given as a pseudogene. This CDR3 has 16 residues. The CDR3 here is CASRLATCGVGETQYF. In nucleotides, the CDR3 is TGTGCAAGTCGCTTAGCTACCTGCGGGGTCGGAGAGACCCAGTACTTC.

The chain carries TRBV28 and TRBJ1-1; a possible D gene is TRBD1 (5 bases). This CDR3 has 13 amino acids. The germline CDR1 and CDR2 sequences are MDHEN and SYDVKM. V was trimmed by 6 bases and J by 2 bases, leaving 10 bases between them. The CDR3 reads CASRTRANTEAFF. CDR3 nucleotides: TGTGCCAGCAGGACCAGGGCTAACACTGAAGCTTTCTTT. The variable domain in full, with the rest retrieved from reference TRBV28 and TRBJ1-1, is DVKVTQSSRYLVKRTGEKVFLECVQDMDHENMFWYRQDPGLGLRLIYFSYDVKMKEKGDIPEGYSVSREKKERFSLILESASTNQTSMYLCASRTRANTEAFFGQGTRLTVV.

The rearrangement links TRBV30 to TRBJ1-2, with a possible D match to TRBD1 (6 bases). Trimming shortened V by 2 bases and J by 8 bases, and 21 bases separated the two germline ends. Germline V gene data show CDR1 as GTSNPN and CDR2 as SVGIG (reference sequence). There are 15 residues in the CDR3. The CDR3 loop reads CAWSTTGKRGYGYTF. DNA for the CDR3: TGTGCCTGGAGTACTACAGGGAAGAGGGGCTACGGCTACACCTTC.